This entry describes one TCR beta chain. The antigen remains unidentified. Only in-frame clones appear in the TCRdb table, and some are missing; sequencing was by immunoSEQ multiplex PCR. The sample includes around 340,000 clones, about nine tenths seen only once; the top ten take 6.4%. The data originate from a study of Ad26.COV2.S vaccination and SARS-CoV-2 variants. Study context: Intramuscular Ad26.COV2.S at 5x10^10 or 1x10^11 viral particles.

The CDR3 has 14 amino acids. The V gene's germline CDR1 is SGHKS and CDR2 YYEKEE (reference sequence). The germline V and J ends were trimmed by 9 bases and 5 bases, with 20 bases remaining between them. General study results and limits: Vaccinees showed greater spike-specific TCR breadth than placebo recipients.

The treatment here: 15 to 20 received Ad26.COV2.S at low or high dose, single or two shots; about 5 received placebo; per-sample allocation not given. Collection of samples fell on day 63 after the first vaccine or placebo injection. SARS-CoV-2 spike from the Wuhan strain was encoded by the vaccine, an Ad26 vector. Material: peripheral blood, obtained in a trial of Ad26.COV2.S vaccine versus placebo. The rearrangement links TRBV5-5 to TRBJ1-2; D possibly corresponds to TRBD1 (6 bases). This TCR derives from a person between 18 and 60 years old who received the Ad26.COV2.S COVID-19 vaccine or a placebo. The CDR3 region has the DNA TGTGCCACCCGGTTCAGGCTCCAGGGGTATGGCTACACCTTC. This codes for CATRFRLQGYGYTF.